Each of the 32 T cell receptor beta chains below was sequenced from the same sample in a study of T cell responses to AZD1222 COVID-19 vaccine. Assay used: immunoSEQ multiplex PCR; TCRdb lists only in-frame clones, some missing. The repertoire holds more than 95,000 clones, with approximately 90% as singletons. Sequencing used peripheral blood, obtained on day 0 of AZD1222 vaccination. Receptor source: an adult in good health.

J is TRBJ2-3 and V is TRBV7-9; D gene unclear. The CDR3 is made up of 14 amino acids. The V and J ends lost 0 bases and 5 bases respectively, with 9 bases between them. Germline CDR1 and CDR2: SEHNR and FQNEAQ (reference sequence). CDR3 amino acids: CASSLAGLGDTQYF. The DNA of the CDR3 is TGTGCCAGCAGCTTAGCGGGGTTGGGAGATACGCAGTATTTT.

As for this clone: A read error may account for a junction end that differs from germline. The V and J genes are TRBV7-8 and TRBJ2-7, with a weak D call TRBD1 (7 bases). In germline, CDR1 is SGHVS, CDR2 FQNEAQ. The CDR3 consists of 13 residues. The CDR3 protein is CASSPRGGGTNHF. The CDR3 nucleotides are TGTGCCAGCAGCCCCCGAGGGGGCGGGACGAATCACTTC.

This chain joins TRBV30 and TRBJ1-2; D remains ambiguous. This CDR3 is built from 13 residues. The germline V gene encodes CDR1 GTSNPN and CDR2 SVGIG (reference sequence). The V end lost 2 bases, the J end lost 4 bases, and 11 bases lay between the germline ends. CDR3 amino acids: CAWSHSVVYGYTF. In DNA form, the CDR3 reads TGTGCCTGGAGTCACAGTGTGGTCTATGGCTACACCTTC.

The chain recombines TRBV6-5 with TRBJ1-3, with TRBD1 as a possible D gene (6 bases). CDR1 is MNHEY, CDR2 SVGAGI, per germline. The germline V and J ends were trimmed by 6 bases and 0 bases, with 12 bases remaining between them. The CDR3 runs 15 residues. The CDR3 DNA is TGTGCCAGCAGATCAACAGGGTTCTCTGGAAACACCATATATTTT. Amino acid sequence: CASRSTGFSGNTIYF.

A single count supports this clone. The chain employs TRBV27 and TRBJ1-5; maybe TRBD1 (5 bases). The V end lost 6 bases, the J end lost 0 bases, and 12 bases lay between the germline ends. Germline CDR1 MNHEY, CDR2 SMNVEV (reference sequence). This CDR3 has 15 residues. The CDR3 protein is CASSLWGASNQPQHF. As DNA, the CDR3 is TGTGCCAGCAGCCTATGGGGCGCTAGCAATCAGCCCCAGCATTTT.

The chain joins TRBV28 to TRBJ1-6; D uncertain. Germline lookup yields CDR1 MDHEN and CDR2 SYDVKM. Trimming took off 5 bases at V and 8 bases at J, with 10 bases between the two ends. This CDR3 has 13 residues. CDR3 sequence (DNA): TGTGCCAGCAGTCGGGATACAGATTCACCCCTCCACTTT. Its translation: CASSRDTDSPLHF.

The chain recombines TRBV11-2 with TRBJ2-4, with D tentatively TRBD2 (5 bases). Germline V gives CDR1 SGHAT, CDR2 FQNNGV. Trimming cost V 5 bases and J 5 bases, with 13 bases left between them. The CDR3 is made up of 14 amino acids. DNA for the CDR3: TGTGCCAGCAGCATGTCCCGGGGTCAAAACATTCAGTACTTC. This encodes CASSMSRGQNIQYF.

V usage is TRBV9 and J usage is TRBJ2-5; D uncertain. The V end lost 0 bases, the J end lost 5 bases, and 8 bases lay between the germline ends. Germline V gene sequence: CDR1 SGDLS, CDR2 YYNGEE. The CDR3 length is 13 residues. CDR3 region: CASSVAVRETQYF. The CDR3 DNA reads TGTGCCAGCAGCGTAGCTGTGAGGGAGACCCAGTACTTC.

This chain connects TRBV3-1 (or the pseudogene TRBV3-2) to TRBJ2-5; D is unclear. The CDR3 runs 12 residues. V gave up 5 bases and J gave up 1 base, with 5 bases separating them. Germline lookup yields CDR1 LGHDT and CDR2 YNNKEL (reference sequence). CDR3 region: CASSSSQETQYF. The CDR3 DNA reads as TGTGCCAGCAGCTCCTCCCAAGAGACCCAGTACTTC.

This sequence joins TRBV24-1 and TRBJ2-1, with 11 bases identical to TRBD1. The junction had 0 bases not matched to a gene; V was cut back by 0 bases and J by 6 bases. The germline CDR1 and CDR2 sequences are KGHDR and SFDVKD. This CDR3 has 15 residues. DNA for the CDR3: TGTGCCACCAGTGATTTGGGGACAGGGGGCAATGAGCAGTTCTTC. It codes for CATSDLGTGGNEQFF.

The rearrangement joins TRBV20-1 to TRBJ1-2, with D unclear. The CDR3 extends over 10 amino acids. Trimming took off 1 base at V and 6 bases at J, with 3 bases between the two ends. Germline assignment: CDR1 DFQATT and CDR2 SNEGSKA (reference sequence). The CDR3 reads CSARVNGYTF. The CDR3 bases are TGCAGTGCTAGAGTTAATGGCTACACCTTC.

The rearrangement uses TRBV6-5 and TRBJ2-7; 9 positions match TRBD2. The CDR3 spans 13 residues. Trimming removed 8 bases from V and 2 bases from J; junction bases left unmatched: 4. Per the germline V gene, CDR1 is MNHEY and CDR2 is SVGAGI. CDR3 coding DNA: TGTGCCAGCTCCGGGACTAGCCCCTACGAGCAGTACTTC. It codes for CASSGTSPYEQYF.

The chain recombines TRBV4-2 with TRBJ2-3, with TRBD2 identical over 9 bases. This CDR3 region has 17 residues. Germline values: CDR1 LGHNA, CDR2 YNFKEQ. The trim removed 4 bases at V and 1 base at J, leaving 9 bases unmatched. CDR3 in DNA: TGTGCCAGCAGCCCCCATAGCGGGAGAGGGCGCACAGATACGCAGTATTTT. Translating gives CASSPHSGRGRTDTQYF.

CDR3 residues: CASSEGLSYEQYF. The CDR3 DNA reads TGTGCCAGCAGCGAAGGACTGTCCTACGAGCAGTACTTC. The V gene is TRBV3-1 (or the pseudogene TRBV3-2), the J gene TRBJ2-7; maybe TRBD2 (5 bases). Trimming removed 5 bases at V and 1 base at J, with 9 bases between. Germline lookup yields CDR1 LGHDT and CDR2 YNNKEL (reference sequence). There are 13 residues in the CDR3.

The chain uses TRBV28 and TRBJ2-2, with 7 bases lining up with TRBD1. Germline V lookup: CDR1 MDHEN, CDR2 SYDVKM. The CDR3 is 15 residues long. J was trimmed by 1 base and V by 5 bases; bases with no gene match: 4. The CDR3 nucleotides read TGTGCCAGCAGTGCCCGACAGGGGAACACCGGGGAGCTGTTTTTT. This translates into CASSARQGNTGELFF.

The gene calls are TRBV29-1 and TRBJ2-7; 12 nucleotides match TRBD2. J gave up 5 bases and V 7 bases, and 6 bases lay outside the gene matches. The CDR3 runs 13 residues. Germline V CDR1 and CDR2: SQVTM, ANQGSEA. The CDR3 reads CSAGLAGYNEQYF. CDR3 bases: TGCAGCGCCGGACTAGCGGGATACAACGAGCAGTACTTC.

The chain links TRBV27 to TRBJ2-7, with D hard to call. The germline V and J ends were trimmed by 3 bases and 3 bases, with 12 bases remaining between them. From germline, CDR1 is MNHEY and CDR2 SMNVEV (reference sequence). This CDR3 spans 14 amino acids. The DNA for the CDR3 is TGTGCCAGCAGTTTTCGAGGCAGTTACTACGAGCAGTACTTC. Encoded protein: CASSFRGSYYEQYF.

The chain couples TRBV20-1 to TRBJ2-1, with D perhaps matching TRBD1 (5 bases). V was pared by 6 bases and J by 8 bases, with 11 bases between. The CDR3 has 11 residues. Per germline, CDR1 DFQATT and CDR2 SNEGSKA (reference sequence). In nucleotides, the CDR3 is TGCAGTGCGAAGTGGGGCGATGAGCAGTTCTTC. As protein: CSAKWGDEQFF.

This rearrangement joins TRBV7-8 to TRBJ2-7; a weak D match, TRBD1 (5 bases). Germline V CDR1 and CDR2: SGHVS, FQNEAQ. The CDR3 is 13 amino acids. V dropped 7 bases and J dropped 2 bases, with 12 bases sitting between them. CDR3 sequence: CASKGAGPYEQYF. CDR3 sequence (DNA): TGTGCCAGCAAAGGGGCAGGGCCCTACGAGCAGTACTTC.

The gene calls are TRBV11-2 and TRBJ2-5, with 10 bases identical to TRBD2. The CDR3 extends over 14 amino acids. The germline CDR1 and CDR2 sequences are SGHAT and FQNNGV. The V and J ends lost 5 bases and 8 bases, in that order; junction bases with no gene match: 8. The CDR3 region is CASSLQREGRTQYF. The CDR3 DNA reads as TGTGCCAGCAGCCTACAGCGGGAGGGTAGAACCCAGTACTTC.

A single count supports this clone. The chain recombines TRBV19 with TRBJ2-7; D is uncertain. Trimming left V 6 bases short and J 4 bases short, with 19 bases between. The germline V gene has CDR1 LNHDA and CDR2 SQIVND (reference sequence). This CDR3 has 15 amino acids. CDR3 sequence (DNA): TGTGCCAGTAGCGACGGGCAGGTAGCTCAGTACGAGCAGTACTTC. This encodes CASSDGQVAQYEQYF.

The V and J genes are TRBV7-9 and TRBJ1-1; no clear D gene. This CDR3 region has 13 residues. Germline CDR1 SEHNR, CDR2 FQNEAQ (reference sequence). Trimming shortened V by 11 bases and J by 1 base, and 14 bases separated the two germline ends. The CDR3 sequence is CASRAVTNTEAFF. The CDR3 DNA sequence: TGTGCCTCCCGAGCAGTGACGAACACTGAAGCTTTCTTT.

The chain is built from TRBV19 and TRBJ1-1; no reliable D call. V was shortened by 8 bases and J by 5 bases, with 21 bases between the two germline ends. The CDR3 extends over 15 amino acids. The germline V gene has CDR1 LNHDA and CDR2 SQIVND (reference sequence). The CDR3 DNA is TGTGCCAGTGCCGGGAGAGGTCCGGCCGAGACTGAAGCTTTCTTT. Its translation is CASAGRGPAETEAFF.

The gene calls are TRBV9 and TRBJ2-6; 10 bases are a match to TRBD2. The germline CDR1 and CDR2 sequences are SGDLS and YYNGEE. V gave up 4 bases and J gave up 4 bases; unmatched junction bases: 14. The CDR3 is made up of 19 amino acids. The CDR3 nucleotides read TGTGCCAGCAGCTCTCAGGAGAGGCTAGCGGGAGCCGGGGCCAACGTCCTGACTTTC. Protein product: CASSSQERLAGAGANVLTF.

The rearrangement uses TRBV6-5 and TRBJ1-3; a weak D match, TRBD1 (6 bases). This CDR3 has 15 residues. Per germline, CDR1 MNHEY and CDR2 SVGAGI. The ends were cut back, 3 bases at V and 1 base at J, with 10 bases in the middle. In nucleotides, the CDR3 is TGTGCCAGCAGTTATGGGGGCTATTCTGGAAACACCATATATTTT. This codes for CASSYGGYSGNTIYF.

The J gene is TRBJ2-1, the V gene TRBV19, with 11 bases lining up with TRBD2. The CDR3 is 15 residues long. CDR1 and CDR2 (germline): LNHDA, SQIVND (reference sequence). Trimming removed 4 bases from V and 6 bases from J; junction bases left unmatched: 5. The CDR3 region is CASSKLAGEVNEQFF. The CDR3 coding sequence is TGTGCCAGTAGTAAACTAGCGGGAGAGGTCAATGAGCAGTTCTTC.

The chain recombines TRBV6-5 with TRBJ2-7; 9 bases align to TRBD1. V gave up 6 bases and J gave up 4 bases; unmatched junction bases: 7. Per germline, CDR1 MNHEY and CDR2 SVGAGI. This CDR3 spans 14 amino acids. The CDR3 reads CASRAGTGFYEQYF. The CDR3 DNA follows: TGTGCCAGCAGGGCCGGGACAGGGTTTTACGAGCAGTACTTC.

The rearrangement uses TRBV28 and TRBJ1-1; 9 bases map to TRBD1. The junction had 4 bases not matched to a gene; V was cut back by 4 bases and J by 1 base. This CDR3 has 15 amino acids. Germline assignment: CDR1 MDHEN and CDR2 SYDVKM. CDR3 residues: CASSSLTGGNTEAFF. The CDR3 DNA reads TGTGCCAGCAGTTCCTTGACAGGGGGGAACACTGAAGCTTTCTTT.

V is TRBV9 and J is TRBJ2-1; D might be TRBD1 or TRBD2, each matching 5 bases. The CDR3 is 15 residues long. The ends were cut back, 2 bases at V and 1 base at J, with 10 bases in the middle. The germline gives CDR1 SGDLS, CDR2 YYNGEE. The CDR3 DNA follows: TGTGCCAGCAGCGTGAGGGGAATGTCCTACAATGAGCAGTTCTTC. Translation gives CASSVRGMSYNEQFF.

The gene calls are TRBV19 and TRBJ1-2; weak D call: TRBD1 (5 bases). Germline V gene sequence: CDR1 LNHDA, CDR2 SQIVND (reference sequence). V lost 7 bases, J lost 7 bases, and 13 bases lay in between. The CDR3 is 12 residues long. The CDR3 DNA is TGTGCCAGTACCCACGGGGGTAGTGGCTACACCTTC. It translates to CASTHGGSGYTF.

The chain has TRBV5-5 and TRBJ2-5, with D maybe TRBD1 (6 bases). V lost 5 bases and J lost 3, with 11 bases in between. The germline V gene has CDR1 SGHKS and CDR2 YYEKEE (reference sequence). The CDR3 loop spans 13 amino acids. The CDR3 nucleotides are TGTGCCAGCAGATCGGCAGGGGAAGAGACCCAGTACTTC. Its protein product is CASRSAGEETQYF.

The chain has TRBV7-2 and TRBJ2-7, with D unresolved. The germline V gene encodes CDR1 SGHTA and CDR2 FQGNSA. The germline V and J ends were trimmed by 0 bases and 3 bases, with 9 bases remaining between them. CDR3 size: 14 residues. CDR3 sequence reads: CASSLAPWGYEQYF. The CDR3 bases are TGTGCCAGCAGCTTAGCCCCGTGGGGCTACGAGCAGTACTTC.